Described below is a single T cell receptor beta chain sequence and its context. The antigen remains unidentified. TCRdb re-called the reads through MiXCR, storing one row per CDR3 protein. This sample has about 700,000 distinct CDR3 sequences, with around 30% found just once. The data stem from a study of T cell repertoires in cytomegalovirus infection. Study-wide background: It can be stated that public TCR beta signatures indicated CMV infection as well as a matching HLA type.

Findings and limits, study-wide: The ex vivo response was dominated by HLA-C-restricted CMV-specific TCR beta clonotypes.

V gave up 7 bases and J gave up 0 bases, with 13 bases separating them. CDR1 is SGHTA and CDR2 is FQGNSA in the germline V gene. This CDR3 comprises 14 residues. The chain uses TRBV7-2 and TRBJ2-7, with D possibly TRBD2 on 6 matching bases. The receptor comes from a human donor in good health (CMV status not recorded). Some clones in this sample may be carry-over from other donors' samples. The specimen was cultured PBMCs, collected from culture after CMV antigen stimulation. CDR3 DNA: TGTGCCAGCACCGGACGGAGGGGCTCCTACGAGCAGTACTTC. Protein product: CASTGRRGSYEQYF.